Reported below is one T cell receptor beta chain. The antigen is not known. The data belong to a study of T cell responses to AZD1222 COVID-19 vaccine. The study, taken as a whole, reports: The study found Spike-specific TCR breadth and depth rose after two AZD1222 doses. Donors skewed white British and female; clonal diversity was possibly underestimated.

Sequencing used immunoSEQ multiplex PCR; TCRdb keeps in-frame clones, though not all of them. The sample lists 75,000 to 100,000 clones; roughly 87% were seen once. The specimen was peripheral blood, collected on day 0 of AZD1222 vaccination. The sequence derives from an adult in good health.

The CDR3 nucleotides read TGTGCCAGCAGCGGACAGCCGAACACTGAAGCTTTCTTT. Translating it yields CASSGQPNTEAFF. The gene calls are TRBV11-3 and TRBJ1-1; tentatively, D is TRBD1 (6 bases). Germline CDR1 and CDR2: SGHNT and YENEEA. The CDR3 loop spans 13 amino acids. The V end was cut by 5 bases, the J end by 1 base, with 8 bases between.